A single sample gave rise to the 21 T cell receptor beta chains below, sequenced in a study of post-analysis software for immune sequencing data. Study results and caveats: About 5 TRBV segments occurring more often in patients than controls included TRBV5-6, TRBV5-1 and TRBV20-1.

TCR beta cDNA libraries included unique molecular identifiers. MiXCR was run by TCRdb on the PCR reads, yielding one entry per CDR3 protein. This table has 150,000 to 200,000 distinct CDR3 sequences, about 32% appearing once. Which antigens these TCRs recognize remains unknown. Sample: blood. The origin of the receptors is a girl aged 5 to 17 with multiple sclerosis.

The chain combines TRBV20-1 with TRBJ2-7, with 8 bases aligning to TRBD2. With the DNA end fitting TRBJ2-5 better, the J assignment may be wrong. The length of the CDR3 is 14 residues. CDR1 DFQATT and CDR2 SNEGSKA come from the germline V gene (reference sequence). CDR3 in amino acids: CSARKAGGRETQYF. The CDR3 DNA follows: TGCAGTGCTAGGAAGGCTGGCGGGAGGGAGACCCAGTACTTC.

Note on this clonotype: It may be a read error: a sequence one base away is much more abundant. V usage is TRBV28 and J usage is TRBJ2-1; D gene ambiguous. Germline V gene sequence: CDR1 MDHEN, CDR2 SYDVKM. The CDR3 sequence is 11 residues long. The chain's CDR3 is CANSLRDEQFF. The CDR3 bases are TGTGCCAACAGTTTAAGGGATGAGCAGTTCTTC.

This clonotype was seen a few times. The chain links TRBV29-1 to TRBJ1-1, with unresolved D. The CDR3 sequence is 13 residues long. Per the germline V gene, CDR1 is SQVTM and CDR2 is ANQGSEA. The germline V and J ends were trimmed by 3 bases and 2 bases, with 10 bases remaining between them. The DNA for the CDR3 is TGCAGCGTTGACCCCAGGCCTAACACTGAAGCTTTCTTT. It translates to CSVDPRPNTEAFF.

This sequence joins TRBV5-1 and TRBJ2-7; D might be TRBD1 (5 bases). The CDR3 runs 14 residues. The V gene lost 4 bases and the J gene lost 3 bases, with 14 bases spanning the gap. The germline V gene has CDR1 SGHRS and CDR2 YFSETQ. The CDR3 is CASSMGPQGYEQYF. The CDR3, as DNA: TGCGCCAGCAGCATGGGGCCGCAGGGCTACGAGCAGTACTTC.

Concerning this clonotype itself: This sequence may be a read error, since a much larger clone differs from it by one base. The genes are TRBV7-2 and TRBJ2-7, with 7 positions matching TRBD1. CDR3 length: 14 residues. The ends lost 5 bases at V and 2 bases at J; junction bases unmatched: 6. CDR1 is SGHTA, CDR2 FQGNSA, per germline. The CDR3 loop reads CASSPGQVPYEQYF. The CDR3 coding sequence is TGTGCCAGCAGCCCCGGACAGGTCCCCTACGAGCAGTACTTC.

The CDR3 coding sequence is TGTGCCAGCAGCCCACCGGGACAGGGCTGCAATGAGCAGTTCTTC. Translating gives CASSPPGQGCNEQFF. The rearrangement uses TRBV7-2 and TRBJ2-1; 9 positions agree with TRBD1. Germline CDR1 is SGHTA and CDR2 is FQGNSA. The CDR3 runs to 15 residues. V was clipped by 5 bases and J by 6 bases; unmatched bases: 8. Full variable domain (outside the CDR3, taken from reference TRBV7-2 and TRBJ2-1): GAGVSQSPSNKVTEKGKDVELRCDPISGHTALYWYRQSLGQGLEFLIYFQGNSAPDKSGLPSDRFSAERTGGSVSTLTIQRTQQEDSAVYLCASSPPGQGCNEQFFGPGTRLTVL.

The chain joins TRBV4-1 to TRBJ2-4; D is unresolved. The J call may not be correct, given that the DNA end is closer to TRBJ2-7. CDR3 length: 17 residues. Germline values: CDR1 MGHRA, CDR2 YSYEKL. CDR3 sequence (DNA): TGCGCCAGCAGCCAAGTCTTTTTGGGTGCCGCCCGGAACGAGCAGTACTTC. It translates to CASSQVFLGAARNEQYF.

With respect to this clonotype: This clone may be a read error of a much larger clone one base away. V is TRBV6-5 and J is TRBJ1-5; weak D call: TRBD1 (6 bases). Trimming pared 4 bases from V and 6 bases from J, leaving 13 bases between. Germline V lookup: CDR1 MNHEY, CDR2 SVGAGI. This CDR3 contains 14 residues. CDR3 amino acids: CASSSQTGIQPQHF. Here the CDR3 DNA reads TGTGCCAGCAGTTCCCAGACAGGTATTCAGCCCCAGCATTTT.

This clonotype was recorded only once. CDR3 region: CASSPSDGREAFF. The CDR3 DNA follows: TGTGCCAGCAGCCCGTCGGACGGACGTGAAGCTTTCTTT. V usage is TRBV3-1 and J usage is TRBJ1-1; D gene uncertain. CDR3 length equals 13 residues. Trimming removed 4 bases from V and 7 bases from J, with 13 bases in between. The germline V gene has CDR1 LGHDT and CDR2 YNNKEL (reference sequence).

Points on this clonotype: This may be a read error: a much more frequent sequence differs by one nucleotide. V gene TRBV6-5 combines with J gene TRBJ1-2; D ambiguous. CDR1 MNHEY and CDR2 SVGAGI come from the germline V gene. The CDR3 sequence is 13 residues long. CDR3 nucleotides: TGTGCCTGCAGCCCCACTGGCGGGTTTGGCTACACCTTC. It specifies CACSPTGGFGYTF.

About this clonotype itself: Being one base from a much bigger clone, this may be a read error. The chain joins TRBV19 to TRBJ2-7; 7 positions agree with TRBD1. The CDR3 spans 14 residues. Trimming took 5 bases from V and 5 from J; bases not matched to a gene: 9. Per germline, CDR1 LNHDA and CDR2 SQIVND (reference sequence). Here the CDR3 reads CASSPRDRTHEQYF. The CDR3 coding sequence is TGTGCCAGTAGTCCCCGGGACAGAACCCACGAGCAGTACTTC.

This clonotype showed up just a few times. The chain joins TRBV5-1 to TRBJ1-1; D is uncertain. The V gene's germline CDR1 is SGHRS and CDR2 YFSETQ. CDR3 length: 13 amino acids. Trimming took off 2 bases at V and 1 base at J, with 6 bases between the two ends. CDR3 in amino acids: CASSFTRNTEAFF. The CDR3 DNA follows: TGCGCCAGCAGCTTTACAAGGAACACTGAAGCTTTCTTT.

As for this clonotype: This clone may be a read error of a much larger clone one base away. The chain recombines TRBV6-1 with TRBJ2-1; tentatively, D is TRBD2 (6 bases). This CDR3 comprises 15 residues. The germline CDR1 and CDR2 sequences are MNHNS and SASEGT. In nucleotides, the CDR3 is TGTGCCGGCAGTTGGGGAGGCTTGCAGTACAATGAGCAGTTCTTC. Translating gives CAGSWGGLQYNEQFF.

The chain joins TRBV5-1 to TRBJ1-1, with 8 bases aligning to TRBD1. CDR1 and CDR2 from the germline V gene are SGHRS and YFSETQ. J was trimmed by 1 base and V by 1 base; bases with no gene match: 9. The CDR3 runs 17 residues. CDR3 loop: CASSLSSTGAPNTEAFF. In DNA form, the CDR3 reads TGCGCCAGCAGCTTGTCATCGACAGGGGCCCCGAACACTGAAGCTTTCTTT.

This clonotype was observed at least ten times. J is TRBJ2-5 and V is TRBV5-1, with a possible D match to TRBD2 (5 bases). This CDR3 has 13 residues. Germline values: CDR1 SGHRS, CDR2 YFSETQ. V lost 3 bases, J lost 5 bases, and 11 bases lay in between. The CDR3 DNA follows: TGCGCCAGCAGCTCGCCCTCGGGGGAGACCCAGTACTTC. As protein: CASSSPSGETQYF.

V and J are TRBV18 and TRBJ2-1; D is uncertain. Germline V CDR1 and CDR2: KGHSH, LQKENI. This CDR3 has 11 amino acids. V lost 2 bases and J 9 bases, leaving 5 bases between the germline ends. CDR3 sequence: CASSPSGEQFF. Here the CDR3 DNA reads TGTGCCAGCTCACCATCCGGTGAGCAGTTCTTC.

The chain has TRBV5-1 and TRBJ2-5, with a possible D match to TRBD1 (6 bases). Germline CDR1 is SGHRS and CDR2 is YFSETQ. Trimming stripped 2 bases from V and 1 base from J, with 21 bases between. The CDR3 contains 18 residues. The CDR3 here is CASSFRDIRTGIQETQYF. CDR3 nucleotides: TGCGCCAGCAGCTTCAGGGATATCCGAACAGGGATCCAAGAGACCCAGTACTTC.

The sample holds many counts of this clonotype. The chain combines TRBV5-1 with TRBJ2-3; D remains ambiguous. Germline lookup yields CDR1 SGHRS and CDR2 YFSETQ. The ends were cut back, 0 bases at V and 2 bases at J, with 10 bases in the middle. This CDR3 is built from 15 residues. The CDR3: CASSLVGSITDTQYF. The CDR3 coding sequence is TGCGCCAGCAGCTTGGTAGGGTCCATCACAGATACGCAGTATTTT.

The chain combines TRBV20-1 with TRBJ1-2; no firm D call. This CDR3 is 12 amino acids long. Trimming removed 5 bases from V and 4 bases from J, with 11 bases in between. Germline assignment: CDR1 DFQATT and CDR2 SNEGSKA (reference sequence). The chain's CDR3 is CSAWAGSYGYTF. The DNA of the CDR3 is TGCAGTGCTTGGGCCGGGAGCTATGGCTACACCTTC.

This clonotype was counted between two and nine times. This sequence joins TRBV30 and TRBJ2-7; D is uncertain. Between the trimmed V and J ends, which lost 2 bases and 3 bases, there was a span of 5 bases. The CDR3 is 11 amino acids. Germline V gene lookup returns CDR1 GTSNPN and CDR2 SVGIG (reference sequence). The CDR3 reads CAWSTLYEQYF. The CDR3, as DNA: TGTGCCTGGAGTACACTCTACGAGCAGTACTTC. The whole variable domain, filled in from reference TRBV30 and TRBJ2-7, reads SQTIHQWPATLVQPVGSPLSLECTVEGTSNPNLYWYRQAAGRGLQLLFYSVGIGQISSEVPQNLSASRPQDRQFILSSKKLLLSDSGFYLCAWSTLYEQYFGPGTRLTVT.

This clonotype has just a few counts. J is TRBJ2-5 and V is TRBV29-1; D unresolved. The V end lost 1 base, the J end lost 9 bases, and 9 bases lay between the germline ends. There are 11 residues in the CDR3. Per the germline V gene, CDR1 is SQVTM and CDR2 is ANQGSEA. The chain's CDR3 is CSVEVRWSQYF. The DNA of the CDR3 is TGCAGCGTTGAAGTCCGCTGGTCCCAGTACTTC.